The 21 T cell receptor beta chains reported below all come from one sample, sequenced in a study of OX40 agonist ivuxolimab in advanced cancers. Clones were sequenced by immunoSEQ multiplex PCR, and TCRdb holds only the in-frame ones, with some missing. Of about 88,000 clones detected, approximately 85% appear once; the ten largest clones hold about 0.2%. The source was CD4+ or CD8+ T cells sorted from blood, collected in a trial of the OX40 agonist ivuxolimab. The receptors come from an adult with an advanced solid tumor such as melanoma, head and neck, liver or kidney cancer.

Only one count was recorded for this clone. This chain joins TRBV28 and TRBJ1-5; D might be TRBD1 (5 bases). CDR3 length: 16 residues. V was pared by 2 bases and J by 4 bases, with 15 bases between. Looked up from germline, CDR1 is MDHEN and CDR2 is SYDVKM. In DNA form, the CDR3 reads TGTGCCAGCAGTTTAGGGGGGGTTGTTCGTAATCAGCCCCAGCATTTT. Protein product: CASSLGGVVRNQPQHF.

The CDR3 sequence: CASGALSGELFF. The CDR3 DNA reads TGTGCTAGTGGTGCTTTGAGCGGGGAGCTGTTTTTT. The chain is built from TRBV12-5 and TRBJ2-2; D unresolved. Per germline, CDR1 LGHNT and CDR2 FRNRAP. This CDR3 region has 12 residues. Trimming removed 5 bases from V and 7 bases from J, with 8 bases in between.

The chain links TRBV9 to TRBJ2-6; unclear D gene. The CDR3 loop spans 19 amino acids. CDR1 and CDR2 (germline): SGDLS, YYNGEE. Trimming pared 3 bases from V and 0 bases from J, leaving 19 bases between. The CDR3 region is CASSEAELVFSSGANVLTF. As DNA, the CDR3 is TGTGCCAGCAGCGAGGCAGAGCTAGTTTTTTCCTCTGGGGCCAACGTCCTGACTTTC.

Here the CDR3 DNA reads TGTGCCATCAGTGAGTCGACAGGGACCCTTGGCTACACCTTC. The encoded protein is CAISESTGTLGYTF. This chain links TRBV10-3 with TRBJ1-2, with 7 bases matching TRBD1. The ends lost 0 bases at V and 7 bases at J; junction bases unmatched: 5. The CDR3 runs to 14 residues. Germline CDR1 and CDR2: ENHRY and SYGVKD.

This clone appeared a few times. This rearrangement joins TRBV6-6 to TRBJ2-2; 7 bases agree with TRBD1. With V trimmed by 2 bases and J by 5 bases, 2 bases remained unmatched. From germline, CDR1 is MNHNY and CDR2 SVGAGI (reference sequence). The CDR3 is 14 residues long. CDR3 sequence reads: CASSYDRATGELFF. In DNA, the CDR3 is TGTGCCAGCAGTTACGACAGGGCGACCGGGGAGCTGTTTTTT.

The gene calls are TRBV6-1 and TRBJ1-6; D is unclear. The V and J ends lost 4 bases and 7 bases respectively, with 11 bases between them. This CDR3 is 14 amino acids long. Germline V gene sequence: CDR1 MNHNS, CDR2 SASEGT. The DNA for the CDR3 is TGTGCCAGCAGTGGGACGGAGCGAAATTCACCCCTCCACTTT. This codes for CASSGTERNSPLHF.

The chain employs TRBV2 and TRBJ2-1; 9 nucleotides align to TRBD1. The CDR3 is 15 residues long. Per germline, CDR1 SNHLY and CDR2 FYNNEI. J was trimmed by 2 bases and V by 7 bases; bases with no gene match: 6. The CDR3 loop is CASMLQGAPYNEQFF. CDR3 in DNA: TGTGCCAGCATGTTACAGGGGGCCCCCTACAATGAGCAGTTCTTC. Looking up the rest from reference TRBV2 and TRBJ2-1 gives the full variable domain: EPEVTQTPSHQVTQMGQEVILRCVPISNHLYFYWYRQILGQKVEFLVSFYNNEISEKSEIFDDQFSVERPDGSNFTLKIRSTKLEDSAMYFCASMLQGAPYNEQFFGPGTRLTVL.

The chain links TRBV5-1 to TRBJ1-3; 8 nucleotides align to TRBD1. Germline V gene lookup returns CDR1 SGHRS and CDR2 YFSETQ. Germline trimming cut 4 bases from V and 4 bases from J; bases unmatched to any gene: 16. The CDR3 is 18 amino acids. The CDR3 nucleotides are TGCGCCAGCAGCCAATTCCCGGGACAGGTGGTGGAGGGAAACACCATATATTTT. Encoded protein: CASSQFPGQVVEGNTIYF.

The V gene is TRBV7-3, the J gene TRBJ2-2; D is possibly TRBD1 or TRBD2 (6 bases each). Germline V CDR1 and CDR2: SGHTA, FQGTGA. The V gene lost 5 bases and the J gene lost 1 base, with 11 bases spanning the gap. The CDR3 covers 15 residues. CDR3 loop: CASSQGRENTGELFF. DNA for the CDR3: TGTGCCAGCAGCCAGGGGCGGGAGAACACCGGGGAGCTGTTTTTT.

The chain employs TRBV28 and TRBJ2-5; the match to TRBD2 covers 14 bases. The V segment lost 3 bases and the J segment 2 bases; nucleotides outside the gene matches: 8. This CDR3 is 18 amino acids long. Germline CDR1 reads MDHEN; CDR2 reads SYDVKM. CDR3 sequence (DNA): TGTGCCAGCAGTTTCCACATCGGGACTAGCGGGAGTCAAGAGACCCAGTACTTC. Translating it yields CASSFHIGTSGSQETQYF.

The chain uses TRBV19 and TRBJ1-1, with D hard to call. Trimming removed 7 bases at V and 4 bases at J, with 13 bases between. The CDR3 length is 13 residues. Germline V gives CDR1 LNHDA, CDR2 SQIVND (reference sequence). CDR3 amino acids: CASIGRVGTEAFF. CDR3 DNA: TGTGCCAGTATAGGTCGGGTAGGCACTGAAGCTTTCTTT.

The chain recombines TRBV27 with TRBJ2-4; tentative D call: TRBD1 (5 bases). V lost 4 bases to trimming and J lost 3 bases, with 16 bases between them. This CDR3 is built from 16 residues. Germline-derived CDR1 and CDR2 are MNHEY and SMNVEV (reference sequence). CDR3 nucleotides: TGTGCCAGCAGTTCAATTCAGGGTTTCGACAAAAACATTCAGTACTTC. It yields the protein CASSSIQGFDKNIQYF.

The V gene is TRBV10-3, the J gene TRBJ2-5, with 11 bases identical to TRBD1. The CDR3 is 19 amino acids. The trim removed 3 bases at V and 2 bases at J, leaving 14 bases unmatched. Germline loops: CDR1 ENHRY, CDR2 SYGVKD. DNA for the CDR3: TGTGCCATCAGTGACCGAGCCGGGACAGGGGGACGAGGGCAAGAGACCCAGTACTTC. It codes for CAISDRAGTGGRGQETQYF.

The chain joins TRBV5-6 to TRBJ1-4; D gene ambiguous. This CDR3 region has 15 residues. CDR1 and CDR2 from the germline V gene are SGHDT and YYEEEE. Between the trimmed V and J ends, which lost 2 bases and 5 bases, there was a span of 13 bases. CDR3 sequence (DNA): TGTGCCAGCAGCTTAGTCCTCCAAGGGAATGAAAAACTGTTTTTT. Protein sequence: CASSLVLQGNEKLFF. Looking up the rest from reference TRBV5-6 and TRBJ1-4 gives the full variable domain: DAGVTQSPTHLIKTRGQQVTLRCSPKSGHDTVSWYQQALGQGPQFIFQYYEEEERQRGNFPDRFSGHQFPNYSSELNVNALLLGDSALYLCASSLVLQGNEKLFFGSGTQLSVL.

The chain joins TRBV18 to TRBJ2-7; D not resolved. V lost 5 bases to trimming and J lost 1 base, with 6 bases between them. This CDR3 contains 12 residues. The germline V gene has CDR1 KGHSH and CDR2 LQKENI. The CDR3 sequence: CASSSESYEQYF. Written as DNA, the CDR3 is TGTGCCAGCTCATCAGAGTCCTACGAGCAGTACTTC.

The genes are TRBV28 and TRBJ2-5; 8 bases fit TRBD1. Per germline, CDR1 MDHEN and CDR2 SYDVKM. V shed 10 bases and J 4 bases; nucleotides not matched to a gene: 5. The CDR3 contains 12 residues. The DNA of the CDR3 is TGTGCCATACGGACAGGGCGAGAGACCCAGTACTTC. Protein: CAIRTGRETQYF.

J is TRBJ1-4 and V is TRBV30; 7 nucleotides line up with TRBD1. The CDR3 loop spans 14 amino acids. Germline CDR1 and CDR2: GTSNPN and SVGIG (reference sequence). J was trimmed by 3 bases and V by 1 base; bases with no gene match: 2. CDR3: CAWSAGQSNEKLFF. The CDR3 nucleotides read TGTGCCTGGAGTGCGGGACAGTCTAATGAAAAACTGTTTTTT.

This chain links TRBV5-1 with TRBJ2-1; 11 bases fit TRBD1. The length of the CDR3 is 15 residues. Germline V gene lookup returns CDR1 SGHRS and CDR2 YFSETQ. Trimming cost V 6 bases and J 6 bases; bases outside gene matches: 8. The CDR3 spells CASNPTGTGGNEQFF. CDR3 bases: TGCGCCAGCAACCCCACCGGGACAGGGGGCAATGAGCAGTTCTTC.

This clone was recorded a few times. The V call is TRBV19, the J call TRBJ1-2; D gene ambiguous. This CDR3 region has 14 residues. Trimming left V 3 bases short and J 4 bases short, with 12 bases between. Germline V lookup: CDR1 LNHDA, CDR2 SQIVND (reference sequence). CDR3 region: CASSIPAPLYGYTF. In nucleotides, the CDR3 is TGTGCCAGTAGTATCCCGGCCCCGCTCTATGGCTACACCTTC.

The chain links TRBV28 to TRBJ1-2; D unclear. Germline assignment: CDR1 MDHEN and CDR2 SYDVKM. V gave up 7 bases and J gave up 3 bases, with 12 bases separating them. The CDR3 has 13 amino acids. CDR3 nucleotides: TGTGCCAGCACGGGCAGGAGGTACTATGGCTACACCTTC. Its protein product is CASTGRRYYGYTF.

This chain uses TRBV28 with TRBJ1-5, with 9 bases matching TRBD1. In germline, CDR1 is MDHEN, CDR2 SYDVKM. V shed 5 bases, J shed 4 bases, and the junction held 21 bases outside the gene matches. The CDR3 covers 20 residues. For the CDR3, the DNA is TGTGCCAGCAGTCACCCAACCGGGACAGGGTTTAGGATTCGGAATCAGCCCCAGCATTTT. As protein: CASSHPTGTGFRIRNQPQHF.